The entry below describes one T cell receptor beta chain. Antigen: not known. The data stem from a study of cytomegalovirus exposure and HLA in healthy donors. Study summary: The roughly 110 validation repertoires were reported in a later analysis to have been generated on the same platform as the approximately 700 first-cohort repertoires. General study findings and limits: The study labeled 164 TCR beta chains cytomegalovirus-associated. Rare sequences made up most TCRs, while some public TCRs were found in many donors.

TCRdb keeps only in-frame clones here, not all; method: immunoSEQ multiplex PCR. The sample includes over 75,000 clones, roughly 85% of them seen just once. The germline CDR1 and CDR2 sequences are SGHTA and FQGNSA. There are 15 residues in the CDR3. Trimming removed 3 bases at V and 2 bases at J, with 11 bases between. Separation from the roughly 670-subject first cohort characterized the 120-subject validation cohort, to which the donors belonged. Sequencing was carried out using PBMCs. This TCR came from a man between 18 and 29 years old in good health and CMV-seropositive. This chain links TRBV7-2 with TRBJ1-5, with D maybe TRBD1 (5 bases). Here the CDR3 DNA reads TGTGCCAGCAGCTTTGGGGGGGATGGCAATCAGCCCCAGCATTTT. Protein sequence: CASSFGGDGNQPQHF.